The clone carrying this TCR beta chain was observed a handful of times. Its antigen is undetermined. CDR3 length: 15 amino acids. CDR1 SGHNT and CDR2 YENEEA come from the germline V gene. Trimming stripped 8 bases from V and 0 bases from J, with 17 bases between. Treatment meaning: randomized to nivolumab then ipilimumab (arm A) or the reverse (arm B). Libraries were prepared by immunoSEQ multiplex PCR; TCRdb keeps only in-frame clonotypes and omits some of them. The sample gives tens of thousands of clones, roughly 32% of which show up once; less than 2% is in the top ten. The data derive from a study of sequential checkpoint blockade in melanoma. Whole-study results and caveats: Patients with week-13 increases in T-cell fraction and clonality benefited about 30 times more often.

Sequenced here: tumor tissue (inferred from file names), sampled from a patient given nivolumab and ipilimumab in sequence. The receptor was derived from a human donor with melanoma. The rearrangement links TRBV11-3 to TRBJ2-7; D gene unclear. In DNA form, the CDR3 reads TGTGCCAGCTGGCAGGACGGATTAGCCTCCTACGAGCAGTACTTC. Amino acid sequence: CASWQDGLASYEQYF.